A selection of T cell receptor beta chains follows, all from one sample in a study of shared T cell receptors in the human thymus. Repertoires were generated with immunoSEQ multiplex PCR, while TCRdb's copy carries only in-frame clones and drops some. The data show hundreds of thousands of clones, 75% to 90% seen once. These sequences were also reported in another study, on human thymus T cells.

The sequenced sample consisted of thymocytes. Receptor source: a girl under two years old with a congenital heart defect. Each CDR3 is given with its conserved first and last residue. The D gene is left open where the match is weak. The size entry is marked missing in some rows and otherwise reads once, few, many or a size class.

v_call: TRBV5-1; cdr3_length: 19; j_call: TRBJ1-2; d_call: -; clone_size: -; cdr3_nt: TGCGCCAGCAGCCCAGTTTTGGGGGAGGCCAATCTTCCCTACTATGGCTACACCTTC; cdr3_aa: CASSPVLGEANLPYYGYTF
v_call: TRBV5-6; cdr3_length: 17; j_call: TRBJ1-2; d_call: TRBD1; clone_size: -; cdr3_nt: TGTGCCAGCAGCAGTAGGACAGGGGTAGGCGTTCGCTATGGCTACACCTTC; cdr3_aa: CASSSRTGVGVRYGYTF
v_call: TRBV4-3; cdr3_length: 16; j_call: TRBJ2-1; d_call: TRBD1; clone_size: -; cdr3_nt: TGCGCCAGCAGCCTCACCCACATCGACAGGGGGGATGAGCAGTTCTTC; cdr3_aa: CASSLTHIDRGDEQFF
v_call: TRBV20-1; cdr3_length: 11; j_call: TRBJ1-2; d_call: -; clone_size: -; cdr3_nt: TGCAGTGCTAGTCCTTACTCGGGGGGAACCTTC; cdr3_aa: CSASPYSGGTF
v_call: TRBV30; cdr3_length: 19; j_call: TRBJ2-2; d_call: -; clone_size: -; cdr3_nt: TGTGCCTGGAGTAAACTAGAAGAATATTGGAGGAAGAGGGCCGGGGAGCTGTTTTTT; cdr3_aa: CAWSKLEEYWRKRAGELFF
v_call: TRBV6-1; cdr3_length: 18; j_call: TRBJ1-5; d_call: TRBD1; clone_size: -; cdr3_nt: TGTGCCAGCAGTGCGCTAAAAAGGACAGGGCTGGGCAATCAGCCCCAGCATTTT; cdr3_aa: CASSALKRTGLGNQPQHF
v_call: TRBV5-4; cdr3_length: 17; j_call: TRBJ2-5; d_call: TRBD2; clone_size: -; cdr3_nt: TGTGCCAGCAGCTCTGGACTAGCGGGGGGTAATACGGAGACCCAGTACTTC; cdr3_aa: CASSSGLAGGNTETQYF
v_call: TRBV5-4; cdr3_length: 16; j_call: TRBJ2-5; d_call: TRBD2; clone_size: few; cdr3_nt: TGTGCCAGCAGCTGGACTAGCGGGGGTGGCTGTGAGACCCAGTACTTC; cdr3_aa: CASSWTSGGGCETQYF
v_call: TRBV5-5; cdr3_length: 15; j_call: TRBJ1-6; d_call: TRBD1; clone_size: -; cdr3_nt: TGTGCCAGCAGCTCGTCCGGGACAGTTAATTCACCCCTCCACTTT; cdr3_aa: CASSSSGTVNSPLHF
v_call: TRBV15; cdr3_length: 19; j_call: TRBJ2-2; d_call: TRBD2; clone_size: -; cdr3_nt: TGTGCCACCAGCAGCCTCTCATTGGGCCTAGCGGGGAACACCGGGGAGCTGTTTTTT; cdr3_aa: CATSSLSLGLAGNTGELFF
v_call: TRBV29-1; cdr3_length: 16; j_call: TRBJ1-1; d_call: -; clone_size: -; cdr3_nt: TGCAGCGCTCTACATCCCAACCAGGGACAGAACACTGAAGCTTTCTTT; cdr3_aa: CSALHPNQGQNTEAFF
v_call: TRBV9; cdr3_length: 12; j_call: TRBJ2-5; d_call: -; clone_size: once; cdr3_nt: TGTGCCAGCATCAGGGTGGGGGAGACCCAGTACTTC; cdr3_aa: CASIRVGETQYF
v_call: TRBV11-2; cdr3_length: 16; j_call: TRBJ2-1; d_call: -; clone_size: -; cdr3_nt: TGTGCCAGCAGCTTAGATCGGCGGTCCGGGTACAATGAGCAGTTCTTC; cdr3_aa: CASSLDRRSGYNEQFF
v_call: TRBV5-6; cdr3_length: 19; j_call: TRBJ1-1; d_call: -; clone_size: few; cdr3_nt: TGTGCCAGCAGCTTGGCCCGCCTTTTTTCGGTCCGCAAGAACACTGAAGCTTTCTTT; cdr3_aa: CASSLARLFSVRKNTEAFF
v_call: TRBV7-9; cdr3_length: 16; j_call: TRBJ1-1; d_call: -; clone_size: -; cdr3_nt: TGTGCCAGCAGCGCACCCCATGGGGGGGGAAGGACTGAAGCTTTCTTT; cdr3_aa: CASSAPHGGGRTEAFF
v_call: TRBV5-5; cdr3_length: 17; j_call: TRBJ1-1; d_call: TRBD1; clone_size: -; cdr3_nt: TGTGCCAGCAGCTGGGGACAGGGTGTGATTAATCGCACTGAAGCTTTCTTT; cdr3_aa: CASSWGQGVINRTEAFF
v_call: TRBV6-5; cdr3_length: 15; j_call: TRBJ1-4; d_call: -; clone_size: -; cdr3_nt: TGTGCCAGCAGTTACTCGCACAGATTAAATGAAAAACTGTTTTTT; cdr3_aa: CASSYSHRLNEKLFF
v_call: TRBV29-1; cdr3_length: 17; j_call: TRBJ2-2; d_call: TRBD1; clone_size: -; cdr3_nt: TGCAGCGTTTCACTACTAGGACAGGTCGGGGACACCGGGGAGCTGTTTTTT; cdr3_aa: CSVSLLGQVGDTGELFF
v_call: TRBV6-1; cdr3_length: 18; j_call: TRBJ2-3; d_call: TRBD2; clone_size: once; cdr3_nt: TGTGCCAGCAGTGATTGGGGGACTAGCGGGGGGGCCACAGATACGCAGTATTTT; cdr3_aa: CASSDWGTSGGATDTQYF
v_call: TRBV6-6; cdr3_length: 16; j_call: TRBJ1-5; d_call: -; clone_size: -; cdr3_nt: TGTGCCAGCATCCCTTGGATTGGAGGCGGGAATCAGCCCCAGCATTTT; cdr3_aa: CASIPWIGGGNQPQHF
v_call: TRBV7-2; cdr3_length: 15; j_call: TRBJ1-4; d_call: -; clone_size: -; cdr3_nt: TGTGCCAGCAGCATCCGGTGGCAGGGAAGCGAAAAACTGTTTTTT; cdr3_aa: CASSIRWQGSEKLFF
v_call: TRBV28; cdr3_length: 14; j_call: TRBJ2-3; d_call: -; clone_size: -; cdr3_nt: TGTGCCAGCTCGGACTCCCGGGGCACAGATACGCAGTATTTT; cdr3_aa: CASSDSRGTDTQYF